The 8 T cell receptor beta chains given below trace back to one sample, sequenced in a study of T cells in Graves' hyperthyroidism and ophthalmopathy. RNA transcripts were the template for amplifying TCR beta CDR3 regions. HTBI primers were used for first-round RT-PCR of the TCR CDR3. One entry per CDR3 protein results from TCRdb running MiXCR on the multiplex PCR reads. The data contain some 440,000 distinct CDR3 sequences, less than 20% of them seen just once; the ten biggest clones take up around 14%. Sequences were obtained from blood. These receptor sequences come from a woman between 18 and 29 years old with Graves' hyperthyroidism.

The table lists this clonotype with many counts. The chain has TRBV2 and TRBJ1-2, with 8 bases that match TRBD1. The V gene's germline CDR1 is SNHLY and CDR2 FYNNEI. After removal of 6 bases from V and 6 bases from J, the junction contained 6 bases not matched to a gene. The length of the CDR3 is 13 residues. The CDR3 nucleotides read TGTGCCAGCAGGTCGGACAGGGTCGATGGCTACACCTTC. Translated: CASRSDRVDGYTF.

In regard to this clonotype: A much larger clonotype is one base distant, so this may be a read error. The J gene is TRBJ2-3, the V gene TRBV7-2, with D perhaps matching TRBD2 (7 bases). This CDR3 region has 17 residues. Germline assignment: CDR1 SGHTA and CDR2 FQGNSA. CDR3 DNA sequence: TGTGCCAGCAACTTAGCCCACAGGGCGGGAGTTACAGATACGCAGTATTTT. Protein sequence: CASNLAHRAGVTDTQYF.

The CDR3 DNA is TGTGCCATCAGCCGTCTGGGTGATACGCAGTATTTT. Protein: CAISRLGDTQYF. V and J are TRBV10-3 and TRBJ2-3; D gene ambiguous. V dropped 6 bases and J dropped 6 bases, with 10 bases sitting between them. CDR3 size: 12 residues. Germline-derived CDR1 and CDR2 are ENHRY and SYGVKD.

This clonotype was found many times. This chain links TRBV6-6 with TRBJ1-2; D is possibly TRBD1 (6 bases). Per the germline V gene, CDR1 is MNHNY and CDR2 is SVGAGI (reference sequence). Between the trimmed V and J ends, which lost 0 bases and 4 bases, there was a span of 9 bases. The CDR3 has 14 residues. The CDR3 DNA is TGTGCCAGCAGTTACTCGAGCAGGGGCTATGGCTACACCTTC. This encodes CASSYSSRGYGYTF.

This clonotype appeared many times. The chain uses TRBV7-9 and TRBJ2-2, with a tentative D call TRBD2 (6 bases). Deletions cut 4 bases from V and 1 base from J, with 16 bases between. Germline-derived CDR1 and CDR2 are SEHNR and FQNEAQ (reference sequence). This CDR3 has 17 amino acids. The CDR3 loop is CASSSNGGVWNTGELFF. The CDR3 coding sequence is TGTGCCAGCAGCTCTAACGGCGGGGTCTGGAACACCGGGGAGCTGTTTTTT.

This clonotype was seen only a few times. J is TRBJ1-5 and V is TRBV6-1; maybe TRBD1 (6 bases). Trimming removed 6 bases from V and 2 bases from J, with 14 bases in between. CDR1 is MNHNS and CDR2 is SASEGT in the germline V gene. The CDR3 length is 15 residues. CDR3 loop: CASSSHRVGNQPQHF. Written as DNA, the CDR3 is TGTGCCAGCAGCTCTCACAGGGTAGGCAATCAGCCCCAGCATTTT.

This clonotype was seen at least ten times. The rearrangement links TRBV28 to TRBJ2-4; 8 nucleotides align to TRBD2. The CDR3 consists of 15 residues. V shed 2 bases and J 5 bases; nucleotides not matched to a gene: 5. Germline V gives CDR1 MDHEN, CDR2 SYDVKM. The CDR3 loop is CASSLLSGNENIQYF. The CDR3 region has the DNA TGTGCCAGCAGTTTACTTAGCGGGAACGAAAACATTCAGTACTTC.

Written as DNA, the CDR3 is TGCGCCAGCAGTCCCCGACAGAACGGGGAGCTGTTTTTT. Its protein product is CASSPRQNGELFF. The genes are TRBV10-1 and TRBJ2-2; maybe TRBD1 (5 bases). Germline V gene lookup returns CDR1 WNHNN and CDR2 SYGVQD (reference sequence). Trimming removed 5 bases at V and 7 bases at J, with 11 bases between. The length of the CDR3 is 13 residues.